This TCR beta chain was retrieved from a study of blood T cell repertoires in COVID-19. Comments on this clone: The sample holds other DNA sequences that translate to the same CDR3.

Germline V lookup: CDR1 SNHLY, CDR2 FYNNEI. The CDR3 sequence is 13 residues long. V gave up 8 bases and J gave up 2 bases, with 10 bases separating them. Sequencing used immunoSEQ multiplex PCR; TCRdb keeps in-frame clones, though not all of them. This sample has some 250,000 clones, with 89% found just once. This chain uses TRBV2 with TRBJ1-5, with a weak D call TRBD1 (5 bases). The sample was PBMCs or T cells enriched from blood (not recorded which). This receptor was identified in a woman aged 30 to 39 with acute COVID-19. The CDR3 loop is CASGGTGNQPQHF. The CDR3 DNA follows: TGTGCCAGCGGAGGGACGGGCAATCAGCCCCAGCATTTT.